This TCR beta chain was captured in a study of shared clonotypes between healthy human individuals. About the research overall: A couple of women and a few men aged 18 to 49 made up the donors. Three CD4 naive, three CD4 memory, two CD8 naive and one CD8 memory plate were used per donor.

The donor population consisted of healthy HIV-negative adults with no recent acute infections or vaccinations. The trim removed 5 bases at V and 4 bases at J, leaving 10 bases unmatched. Per the germline V gene, CDR1 is SGHTA and CDR2 is FQGNSA. This CDR3 has 15 amino acids. Per the original methods: ImmunoSEQ output held junction-only sequences without quality scores, so filtering differed. Here immunoSEQ multiplex PCR was the method, and the copy in TCRdb shows in-frame clones only, minus some. That table is the source of V, J and clone size, and D and trimming were worked out from the DNA. The profile shows about 1.5 million clones, 95% to 99% of them singletons.

The rearrangement links TRBV7-2 to TRBJ1-2; 7 bases are shared with TRBD1. The sequence was collected from a man younger than 40 in good health. Material for sequencing was naive CD4+ T cells sorted from blood. The sample's subset: CD45RA+ positively selected. The CDR3 loop reads CASSRQRGDSYGYTF. The CDR3, as DNA: TGTGCCAGCAGCCGTCAGCGGGGGGACAGCTATGGCTACACCTTC. The complete variable domain, with remaining parts taken from reference TRBV7-2 and TRBJ1-2, reads GAGVSQSPSNKVTEKGKDVELRCDPISGHTALYWYRQSLGQGLEFLIYFQGNSAPDKSGLPSDRFSAERTGGSVSTLTIQRTQQEDSAVYLCASSRQRGDSYGYTFGSGTRLTVV.